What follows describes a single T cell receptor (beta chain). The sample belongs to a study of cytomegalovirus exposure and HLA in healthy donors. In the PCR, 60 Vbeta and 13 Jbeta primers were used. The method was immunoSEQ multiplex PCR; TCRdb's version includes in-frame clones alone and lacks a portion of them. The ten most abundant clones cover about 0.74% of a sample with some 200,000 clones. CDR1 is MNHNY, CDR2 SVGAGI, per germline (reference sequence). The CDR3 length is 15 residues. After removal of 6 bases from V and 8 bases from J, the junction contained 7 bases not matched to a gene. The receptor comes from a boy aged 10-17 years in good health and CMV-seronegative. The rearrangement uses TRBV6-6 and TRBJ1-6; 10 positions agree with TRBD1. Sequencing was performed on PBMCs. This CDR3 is CASSLTGGTDSPLHF. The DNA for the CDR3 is TGTGCCAGCAGCCTGACAGGGGGCACAGATTCACCCCTCCACTTT.